The 4 T cell receptor beta chains reported below all come from one sample, sequenced in a study of shared clonotypes between healthy human individuals. Libraries were prepared by immunoSEQ multiplex PCR; TCRdb keeps only in-frame clonotypes and omits some of them. Of millions of clones listed, roughly 96% are singletons. Sequenced material: naive CD4+ T cells sorted from blood. The subset denotes: CD45RA+ positively selected. These receptors came from a man younger than 30 in good health.

This clone was recorded only once. The V call is TRBV5-1, the J call TRBJ1-4; the D gene is possibly TRBD1 (5 bases). Trimming shortened V by 3 bases and J by 0 bases, and 12 bases separated the two germline ends. CDR1 is SGHRS and CDR2 is YFSETQ in the germline V gene. The CDR3 runs to 16 residues. For the CDR3, the DNA is TGCGCCAGCAGCTCAGGGACGACTGCAACTAATGAAAAACTGTTTTTT. Amino acid sequence: CASSSGTTATNEKLFF.

The gene calls are TRBV10-3 and TRBJ1-2; TRBD1 is a possible D gene (5 bases). Trimming removed 2 bases from V and 2 bases from J, with 9 bases in between. The CDR3 is 14 amino acids. Germline V CDR1 and CDR2: ENHRY, SYGVKD. This chain's CDR3 is CAISEAGGNYGYTF. In nucleotides, the CDR3 is TGTGCCATCAGTGAGGCTGGGGGGAACTATGGCTACACCTTC.

This clone is a singleton in its sample. The chain recombines TRBV4-1 with TRBJ2-7, with a weak D call TRBD2 (6 bases). This CDR3 comprises 15 residues. The germline V gene has CDR1 MGHRA and CDR2 YSYEKL. Trimming left V 2 bases short and J 0 bases short, with 11 bases between. The CDR3 DNA reads as TGCGCCAGCAGCCAACCGGGACTGAGCTCCTACGAGCAGTACTTC. Amino acid sequence: CASSQPGLSSYEQYF.

Concerning this clone itself: Other DNA sequences in this sample translate to the same CDR3. The CDR3 DNA reads as TGTGCCAGCAGCGTAGGGGCGGGAGGGTACCAAGAGACCCAGTACTTC. As protein: CASSVGAGGYQETQYF. This chain joins TRBV9 and TRBJ2-5; 9 bases map to TRBD2. Germline-derived CDR1 and CDR2 are SGDLS and YYNGEE. V lost 0 bases and J lost 0; bases outside the gene matches: 3. This CDR3 is built from 16 residues.